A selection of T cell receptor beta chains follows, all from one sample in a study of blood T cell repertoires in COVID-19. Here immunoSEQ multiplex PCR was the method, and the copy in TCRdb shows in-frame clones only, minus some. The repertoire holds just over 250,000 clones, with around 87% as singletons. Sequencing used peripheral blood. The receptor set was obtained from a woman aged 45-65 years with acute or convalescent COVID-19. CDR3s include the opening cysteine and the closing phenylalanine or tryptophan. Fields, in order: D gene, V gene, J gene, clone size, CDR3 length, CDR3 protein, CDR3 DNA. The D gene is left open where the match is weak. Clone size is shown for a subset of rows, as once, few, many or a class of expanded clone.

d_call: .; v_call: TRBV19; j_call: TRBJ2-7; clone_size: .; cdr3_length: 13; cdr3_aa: CASRNVGLGEQYF; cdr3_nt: TGTGCCAGTAGGAATGTGGGACTCGGCGAGCAGTACTTC
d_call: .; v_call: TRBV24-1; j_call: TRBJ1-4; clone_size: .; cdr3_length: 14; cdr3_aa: CATRMDSCNEKLFF; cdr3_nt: TGTGCCACCAGGATGGACAGCTGTAATGAAAAACTGTTTTTT
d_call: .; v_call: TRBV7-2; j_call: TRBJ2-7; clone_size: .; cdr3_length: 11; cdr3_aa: CASSQDGEQYF; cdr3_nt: TGTGCCAGCAGCCAGGATGGCGAGCAGTACTTC
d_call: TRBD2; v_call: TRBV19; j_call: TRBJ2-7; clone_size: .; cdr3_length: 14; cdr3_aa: CASSILAESYEQYF; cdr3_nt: TGTGCCAGTAGTATACTAGCGGAGTCCTACGAGCAGTACTTC
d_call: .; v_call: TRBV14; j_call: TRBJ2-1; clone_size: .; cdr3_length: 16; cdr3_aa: CASSQANRDTYNEQFF; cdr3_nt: TGTGCCAGCAGCCAAGCCAACAGGGATACCTACAATGAGCAGTTCTTC
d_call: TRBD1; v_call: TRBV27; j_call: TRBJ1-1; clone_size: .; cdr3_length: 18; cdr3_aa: CASSFGTNRGPTNTEAFF; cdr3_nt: TGTGCCAGCAGTTTTGGCACGAACAGGGGTCCCACTAACACTGAAGCTTTCTTT
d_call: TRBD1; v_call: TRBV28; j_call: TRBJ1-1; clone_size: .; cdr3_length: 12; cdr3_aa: CASSPLDRGAFF; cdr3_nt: TGTGCCAGCAGCCCCCTTGACAGGGGAGCTTTCTTT
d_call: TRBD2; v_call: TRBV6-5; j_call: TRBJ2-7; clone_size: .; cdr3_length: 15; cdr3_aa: CASSYGTSVVYEQYF; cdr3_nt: TGTGCCAGCAGTTACGGGACTAGCGTTGTGTACGAGCAGTACTTC
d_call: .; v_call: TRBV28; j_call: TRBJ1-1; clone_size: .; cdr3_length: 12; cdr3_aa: CASSSGNTEAFF; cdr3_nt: TGTGCCAGCAGTTCGGGGAACACTGAAGCTTTCTTT
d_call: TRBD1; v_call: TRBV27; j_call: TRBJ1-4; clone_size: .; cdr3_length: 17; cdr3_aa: CASSPGQGFATNEKLFF; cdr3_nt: TGTGCCAGCAGTCCCGGACAGGGATTCGCAACTAATGAAAAACTGTTTTTT
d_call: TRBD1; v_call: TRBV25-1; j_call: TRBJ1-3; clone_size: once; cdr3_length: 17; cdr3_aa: CASSEEQGLASGNTIYF; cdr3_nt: TGTGCCAGCAGTGAGGAACAGGGGCTTGCCTCTGGAAACACCATATATTTT
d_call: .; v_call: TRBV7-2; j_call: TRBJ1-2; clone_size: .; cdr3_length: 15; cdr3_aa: CASSLLQMTNYGYTF; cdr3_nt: TGTGCCAGCAGCTTATTACAGATGACTAACTATGGCTACACCTTC
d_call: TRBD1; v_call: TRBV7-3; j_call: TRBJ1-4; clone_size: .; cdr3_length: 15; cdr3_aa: CASRQTGGSNEKLFF; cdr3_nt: TGTGCCAGCAGGCAGACAGGGGGATCTAATGAAAAACTGTTTTTT
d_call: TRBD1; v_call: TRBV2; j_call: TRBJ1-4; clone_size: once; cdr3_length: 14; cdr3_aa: CASRDRGTNEKLFF; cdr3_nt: TGTGCCAGCAGGGACAGGGGGACTAATGAAAAACTGTTTTTT
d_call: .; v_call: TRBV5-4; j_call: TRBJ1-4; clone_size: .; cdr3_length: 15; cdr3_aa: CASSLGGGFPEKLFF; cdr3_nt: TGTGCCAGCAGCTTGGGGGGGGGTTTTCCTGAAAAACTGTTTTTT
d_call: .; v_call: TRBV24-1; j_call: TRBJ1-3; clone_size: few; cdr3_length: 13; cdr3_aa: CATRASSGNTIYF; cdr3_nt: TGTGCCACCAGAGCAAGCTCTGGAAACACCATATATTTT
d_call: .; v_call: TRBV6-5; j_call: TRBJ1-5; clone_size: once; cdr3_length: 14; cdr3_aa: CAIRIWGGNQPQHF; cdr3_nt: TGTGCCATCCGAATATGGGGGGGCAATCAGCCCCAGCATTTT
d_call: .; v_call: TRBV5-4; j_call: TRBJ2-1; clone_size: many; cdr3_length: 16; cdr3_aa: CASSLNQRIADGEQFF; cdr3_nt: TGTGCCAGCAGCTTGAACCAGCGAATAGCCGACGGTGAGCAGTTCTTC
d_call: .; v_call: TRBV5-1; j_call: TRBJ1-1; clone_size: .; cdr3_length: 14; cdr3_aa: CASSSTSGAPEAFF; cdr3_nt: TGCGCCAGCAGCTCAACCTCAGGGGCCCCTGAAGCTTTCTTT
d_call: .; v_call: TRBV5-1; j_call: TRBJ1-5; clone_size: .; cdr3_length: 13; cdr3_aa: CASSLDKNQPQHF; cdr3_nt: TGCGCCAGCAGCTTGGATAAAAATCAGCCCCAGCATTTT
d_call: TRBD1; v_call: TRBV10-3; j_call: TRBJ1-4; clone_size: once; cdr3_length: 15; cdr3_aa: CATTNIRGLNEKLFF; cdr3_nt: TGTGCCACCACCAATATCAGGGGGCTGAATGAAAAACTGTTTTTT
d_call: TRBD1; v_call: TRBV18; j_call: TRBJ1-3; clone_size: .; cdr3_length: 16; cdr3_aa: CASSPSRGNSGNTIYF; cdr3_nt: TGTGCCAGCTCACCATCCAGGGGGAACTCTGGAAACACCATATATTTT
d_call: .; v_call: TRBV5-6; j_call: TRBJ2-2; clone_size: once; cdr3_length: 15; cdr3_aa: CASSLVGVWTGELFF; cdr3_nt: TGTGCCAGCAGCTTGGTCGGAGTTTGGACCGGGGAGCTGTTTTTT
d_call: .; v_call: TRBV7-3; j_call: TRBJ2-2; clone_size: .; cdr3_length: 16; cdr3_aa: CASSLELNSNTGELFF; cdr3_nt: TGTGCCAGCAGCTTAGAGTTAAATTCGAACACCGGGGAGCTGTTTTTT
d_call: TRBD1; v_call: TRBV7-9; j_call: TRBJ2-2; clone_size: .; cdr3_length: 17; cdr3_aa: CASSQRPGQGDTGELFF; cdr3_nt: TGTGCCAGCAGCCAACGCCCGGGACAGGGGGACACCGGGGAGCTGTTTTTT
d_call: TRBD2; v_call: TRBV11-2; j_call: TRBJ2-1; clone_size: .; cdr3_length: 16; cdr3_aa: CASSAAAGGGYNEQFF; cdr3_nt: TGTGCCAGCAGCGCAGCGGCGGGAGGGGGTTACAATGAGCAGTTCTTC
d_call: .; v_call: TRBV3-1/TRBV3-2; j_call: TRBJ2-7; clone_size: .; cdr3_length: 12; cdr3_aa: CASSLSSYEQYF; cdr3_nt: TGTGCCAGCAGCCTGAGCTCCTACGAGCAGTACTTC
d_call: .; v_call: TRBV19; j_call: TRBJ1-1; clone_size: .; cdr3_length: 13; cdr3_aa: CASSPWADTEAFF; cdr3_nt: TGTGCCAGTAGTCCCTGGGCCGACACTGAAGCTTTCTTT
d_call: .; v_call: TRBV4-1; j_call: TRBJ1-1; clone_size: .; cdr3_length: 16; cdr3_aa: CASSPDRQALNTEAFF; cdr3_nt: TGCGCCAGCAGCCCAGACAGGCAAGCATTGAACACTGAAGCTTTCTTT
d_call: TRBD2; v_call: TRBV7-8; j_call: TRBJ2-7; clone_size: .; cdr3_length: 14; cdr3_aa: CASSLMLAAYEQYF; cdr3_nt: TGTGCCAGCAGCTTAATGCTAGCGGCCTACGAGCAGTACTTC
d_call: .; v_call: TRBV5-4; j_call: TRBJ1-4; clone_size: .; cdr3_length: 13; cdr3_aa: CASSLRVNEKLFF; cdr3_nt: TGTGCCAGCAGCCTCAGGGTAAATGAAAAACTGTTTTTT
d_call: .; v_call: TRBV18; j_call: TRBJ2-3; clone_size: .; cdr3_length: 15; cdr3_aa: CASSVSRVGADTQYF; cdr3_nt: TGTGCCAGCTCAGTTTCACGTGTGGGAGCAGATACGCAGTATTTT
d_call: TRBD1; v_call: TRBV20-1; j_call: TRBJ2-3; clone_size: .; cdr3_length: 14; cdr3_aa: CSASEGAGTDTQYF; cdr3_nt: TGCAGTGCTAGTGAGGGGGCGGGCACAGATACGCAGTATTTT
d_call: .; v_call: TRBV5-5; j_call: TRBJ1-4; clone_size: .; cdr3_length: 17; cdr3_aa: CASSLLPQGALNEKLFF; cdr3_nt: TGTGCCAGCAGCTTGTTACCCCAGGGTGCTCTTAATGAAAAACTGTTTTTT
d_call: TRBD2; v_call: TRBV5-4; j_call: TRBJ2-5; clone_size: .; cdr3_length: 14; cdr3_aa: CASSFGRERETQYF; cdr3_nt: TGTGCCAGCAGCTTCGGGAGGGAGAGGGAGACCCAGTACTTC
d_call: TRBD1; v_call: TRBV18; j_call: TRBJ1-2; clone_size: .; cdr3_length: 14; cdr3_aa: CASSPDRLAYGYTF; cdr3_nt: TGTGCCAGCTCACCGGACAGGCTGGCCTATGGCTACACCTTC
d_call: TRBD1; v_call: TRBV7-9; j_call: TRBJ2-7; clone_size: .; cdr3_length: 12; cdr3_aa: CASAGTAYEQYF; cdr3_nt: TGTGCCAGCGCTGGGACAGCCTACGAGCAGTACTTC
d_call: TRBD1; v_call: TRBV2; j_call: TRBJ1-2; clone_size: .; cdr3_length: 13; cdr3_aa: CASSLQGNYGYTF; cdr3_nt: TGTGCCAGCAGTCTACAGGGGAACTATGGCTACACCTTC
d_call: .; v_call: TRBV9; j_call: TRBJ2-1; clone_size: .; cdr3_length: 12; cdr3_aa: CASSVYTGEQFF; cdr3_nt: TGTGCCAGCAGCGTATACACCGGGGAGCAGTTCTTC
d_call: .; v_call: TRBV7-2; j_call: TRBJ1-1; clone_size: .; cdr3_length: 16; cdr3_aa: CASSLRPGYGNTEAFF; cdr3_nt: TGTGCCAGCAGCTTACGTCCCGGGTACGGGAACACTGAAGCTTTCTTT
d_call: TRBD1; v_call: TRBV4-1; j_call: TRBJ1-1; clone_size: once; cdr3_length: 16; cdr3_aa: CASSQDWGQGITEAFF; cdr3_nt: TGCGCCAGCAGCCAAGATTGGGGACAGGGAATAACTGAAGCTTTCTTT
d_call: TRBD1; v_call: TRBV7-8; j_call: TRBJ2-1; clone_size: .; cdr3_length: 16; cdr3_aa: CASSVTGGNKINEQFF; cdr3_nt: TGTGCCAGCAGCGTAACAGGGGGCAATAAGATTAATGAGCAGTTCTTC
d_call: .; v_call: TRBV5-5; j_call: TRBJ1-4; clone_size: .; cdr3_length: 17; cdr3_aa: CASSFGRSASALEKLFF; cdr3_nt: TGTGCCAGCAGCTTTGGCAGGTCGGCATCCGCTTTGGAAAAACTGTTTTTT
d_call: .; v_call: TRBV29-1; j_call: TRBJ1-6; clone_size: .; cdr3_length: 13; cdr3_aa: CSVLSGEGSPLHF; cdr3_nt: TGCAGCGTTTTATCGGGTGAAGGTTCACCCCTCCACTTT
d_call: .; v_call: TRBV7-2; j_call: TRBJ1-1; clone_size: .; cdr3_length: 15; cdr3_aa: CASSLLAGMNTEAFF; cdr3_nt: TGTGCCAGCAGCTTACTCGCGGGTATGAACACTGAAGCTTTCTTT
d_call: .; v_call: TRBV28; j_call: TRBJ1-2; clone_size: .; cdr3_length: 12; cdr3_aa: CASRSGRYGYTF; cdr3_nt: TGTGCCAGCAGGTCCGGGAGATATGGCTACACCTTC
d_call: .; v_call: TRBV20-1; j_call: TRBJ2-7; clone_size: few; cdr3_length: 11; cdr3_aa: CSASWLDEQYF; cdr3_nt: TGCAGTGCTAGTTGGCTGGACGAGCAGTACTTC
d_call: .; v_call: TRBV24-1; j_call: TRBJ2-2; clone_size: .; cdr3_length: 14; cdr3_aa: CATSDFQNTGELFF; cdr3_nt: TGTGCCACCAGTGATTTTCAGAACACCGGGGAGCTGTTTTTT
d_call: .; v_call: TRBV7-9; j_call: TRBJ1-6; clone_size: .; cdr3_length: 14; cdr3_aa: CASSLRSYNSPLHF; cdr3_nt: TGTGCCAGCAGCTTACGCTCCTATAATTCACCCCTCCACTTT